Listed below are T cell receptor beta chains from one sample, sequenced in a study of cytomegalovirus exposure and HLA in healthy donors. Generated by immunoSEQ multiplex PCR, the TCRdb table keeps only in-frame clones and is missing some. The sample has over 120,000 clones, approximately 80% seen once; the top ten hold 2% to 2.5%. Sequencing used PBMCs. The receptors here all came from a middle-aged man in good health and CMV-seronegative. Each CDR3 is given with its conserved first and last residue. D genes are given only for firm matches. Some rows have no size entry. The others give once, few or many, or a class for an expanded clone.

>TRBV7-6|TRBJ2-6|-|17|-
TGTGCCAGCAGCTTAGCGCTTGGGGCGTCCGGGGCCAACGTCCTGACTTTC
CASSLALGASGANVLTF
>TRBV11-2|TRBJ1-2|-|11|-
TGTGCCAGCAGCTTAGCTTTAGGCTACACCTTC
CASSLALGYTF
>TRBV15|TRBJ2-6|-|16|-
TGTGCCACCAGCAGAGAGCGAGACTCTGGGGCCAACGTCCTGACTTTC
CATSRERDSGANVLTF
>TRBV28|TRBJ2-7|TRBD2|14|-
TGTGCCAGCAGTTTATGGCCTAGCGGATACGAGCAGTACTTC
CASSLWPSGYEQYF
>TRBV19|TRBJ1-1|-|13|once
TGTGCCAGTAGTCTTGGACAGTACACTGAAGCTTTCTTT
CASSLGQYTEAFF
>TRBV6-5|TRBJ1-6|-|14|-
TGTGCCAGCAAACACAGGAACTATAATTCACCCCTCCACTTT
CASKHRNYNSPLHF
>TRBV4-2|TRBJ2-1|TRBD2|19|-
TGTGCCAGCAGCCAAGATCCCCTAGCGGGAGGGAAGGTTCGCAATGAGCAGTTCTTC
CASSQDPLAGGKVRNEQFF
>TRBV5-1|TRBJ2-5|TRBD2|14|few
TGCGCCAGCAGTATCGGCGGGGGGGCGGAGACCCAGTACTTC
CASSIGGGAETQYF
>TRBV25-1|TRBJ2-7|-|14|-
TGTGCCAGCAGTCCCTCCCGAGGAGTACCCGAGCAGTACTTC
CASSPSRGVPEQYF
>TRBV5-1|TRBJ2-7|-|16|-
TGCGCCAGCAGCTTGGTCCGGACTCGTAGCTCCTACGAGCAGTACTTC
CASSLVRTRSSYEQYF
>TRBV2|TRBJ1-5|-|15|-
TGTGCCAGCAGACCAGAAGTTAATAGCAATCAGCCCCAGCATTTT
CASRPEVNSNQPQHF
>TRBV5-1|TRBJ1-1|TRBD1|14|-
TGCGCCAGCAGCTTAGACAGGGTATACACTGAAGCTTTCTTT
CASSLDRVYTEAFF
>TRBV7-2|TRBJ2-2|TRBD2|15|-
TGTGCCAGCAGCTACAGCGGGGGGCGAACCGGGGAGCTGTTTTTT
CASSYSGGRTGELFF